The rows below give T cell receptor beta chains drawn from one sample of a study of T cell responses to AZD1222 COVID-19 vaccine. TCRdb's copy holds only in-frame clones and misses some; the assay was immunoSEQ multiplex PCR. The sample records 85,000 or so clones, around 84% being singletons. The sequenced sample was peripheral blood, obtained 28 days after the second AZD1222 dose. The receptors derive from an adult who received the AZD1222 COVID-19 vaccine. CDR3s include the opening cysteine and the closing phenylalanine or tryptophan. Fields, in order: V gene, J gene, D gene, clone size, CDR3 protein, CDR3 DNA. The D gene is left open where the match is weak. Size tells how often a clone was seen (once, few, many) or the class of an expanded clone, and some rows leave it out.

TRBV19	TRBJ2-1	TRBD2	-	CASSGGTSGRSDEQFF	TGTGCCAGTAGTGGAGGGACTAGCGGGAGAAGCGATGAGCAGTTCTTC
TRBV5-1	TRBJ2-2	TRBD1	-	CASSLGGTGSNTGELFF	TGCGCCAGCAGCTTGGGGGGGACAGGCTCGAACACCGGGGAGCTGTTTTTT
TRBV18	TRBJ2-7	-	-	CASSPRDNSYEQYF	TGTGCCAGCTCACCACGTGACAACTCCTACGAGCAGTACTTC
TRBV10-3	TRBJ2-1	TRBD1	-	CAIRKQGVLDNEQFF	TGTGCCATCAGAAAACAGGGGGTTCTTGACAATGAGCAGTTCTTC
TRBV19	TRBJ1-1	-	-	CASLREGPELEAFF	TGTGCCAGTCTGAGGGAGGGACCTGAGCTTGAAGCTTTCTTT
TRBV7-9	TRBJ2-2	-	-	CASSPPGTIAGELFF	TGTGCCAGCAGCCCCCCCGGCACCATCGCCGGGGAGCTGTTTTTT
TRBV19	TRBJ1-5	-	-	CASRTSTSNQPQHF	TGTGCCAGTAGGACATCTACTAGCAATCAGCCCCAGCATTTT
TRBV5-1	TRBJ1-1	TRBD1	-	CASIRTGERTEAFF	TGCGCCAGCATACGGACAGGGGAAAGGACTGAAGCTTTCTTT
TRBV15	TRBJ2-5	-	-	CATSRDLGEGETQYF	TGTGCCACCAGCAGAGATCTTGGCGAGGGGGAGACCCAGTACTTC
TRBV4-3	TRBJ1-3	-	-	CASSQVGGSGNTIYF	TGCGCCAGCAGCCAAGTTGGGGGCTCTGGAAACACCATATATTTT
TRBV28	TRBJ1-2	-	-	CASSLADGTRGGYTF	TGTGCCAGCAGTTTAGCCGACGGAACCCGTGGTGGCTACACCTTC
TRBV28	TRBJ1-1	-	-	CASSPHRETRAEAFF	TGTGCCAGCAGTCCCCATCGAGAGACGAGGGCTGAAGCTTTCTTT
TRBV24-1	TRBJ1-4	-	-	CATSDGNNGEKLFF	TGTGCCACCAGTGATGGGAATAATGGGGAAAAACTGTTTTTT
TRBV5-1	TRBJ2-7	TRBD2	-	CASSPSGGGWYEQYF	TGCGCCAGCAGCCCCTCGGGAGGGGGTTGGTACGAGCAGTACTTC
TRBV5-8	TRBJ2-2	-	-	CASSLLVADTGELFF	TGTGCCAGCAGCTTGCTGGTAGCCGACACCGGGGAGCTGTTTTTT
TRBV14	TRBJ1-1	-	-	CASSLQGNTEAFF	TGTGCCAGCAGCCTTCAGGGGAACACTGAAGCTTTCTTT
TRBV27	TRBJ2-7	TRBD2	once	CASSPLSRGTSYEQYF	TGTGCCAGCAGTCCCCTTAGTAGGGGGACTAGTTACGAGCAGTACTTC
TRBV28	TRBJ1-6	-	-	CASSTYPSPLHF	TGTGCCAGCAGCACATACCCTTCACCCCTCCACTTT
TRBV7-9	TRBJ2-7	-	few	CASSLGPPGGSSYEQYF	TGTGCCAGCAGCTTAGGCCCCCCCGGCGGCAGCTCCTACGAGCAGTACTTC
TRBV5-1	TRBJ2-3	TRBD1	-	CASSLRTGGTDTQYF	TGCGCCAGCAGCTTGAGGACAGGGGGCACAGATACGCAGTATTTT
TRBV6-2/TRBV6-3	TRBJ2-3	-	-	CASSGIGREDTDTQYF	TGTGCCAGCAGTGGGATAGGAAGGGAGGACACAGATACGCAGTATTTT
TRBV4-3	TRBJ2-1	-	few	CASSQDQYEQFF	TGCGCCAGCAGCCAAGATCAGTATGAGCAGTTCTTC
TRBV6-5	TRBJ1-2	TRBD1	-	CASSYAGQGAYGYTF	TGTGCCAGCAGTTACGCCGGACAGGGGGCCTATGGCTACACCTTC
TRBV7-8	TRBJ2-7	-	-	CASSLGSQGYEQYF	TGTGCCAGCAGCTTAGGATCTCAGGGCTACGAGCAGTACTTC
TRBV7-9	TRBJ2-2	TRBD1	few	CASSRQGSTGELFF	TGTGCCAGCAGCCGACAGGGGAGCACCGGGGAGCTGTTTTTT
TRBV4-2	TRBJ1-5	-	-	CASSPSYGLGNQPQHF	TGTGCCAGCAGCCCAAGTTACGGGTTGGGCAATCAGCCCCAGCATTTT
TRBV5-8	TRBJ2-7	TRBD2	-	CASSLISGGEQYF	TGTGCCAGCAGTTTGATTAGCGGGGGGGAGCAGTACTTC
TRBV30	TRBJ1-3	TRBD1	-	CAWRHKGGSVGNTIYF	TGTGCCTGGAGACACAAAGGGGGCAGTGTTGGAAACACCATATATTTT
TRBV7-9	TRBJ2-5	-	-	CASSRGGRETQYF	TGTGCCAGCAGCCGAGGAGGGCGAGAGACCCAGTACTTC
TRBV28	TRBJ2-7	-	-	CASSLDGIYEQYF	TGTGCCAGCAGTTTAGACGGAATCTACGAGCAGTACTTC
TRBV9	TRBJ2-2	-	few	CASSGASGSGGELFF	TGTGCCAGCAGCGGAGCCTCGGGGTCTGGCGGGGAGCTGTTTTTT
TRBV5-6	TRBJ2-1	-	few	CASSHDYYNEQFF	TGTGCCAGCAGCCATGACTACTACAATGAGCAGTTCTTC
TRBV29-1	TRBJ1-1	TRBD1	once	CSVRDRNTEAFF	TGCAGCGTCCGGGACAGGAACACTGAAGCTTTCTTT
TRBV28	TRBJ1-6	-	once	CASSFIRGKYSPLHF	TGTGCCAGCAGTTTTATCAGGGGAAAATATTCACCCCTCCACTTT